This TCR beta chain was retrieved from a study of T cells in Graves' hyperthyroidism and ophthalmopathy. Germline V gene lookup returns CDR1 MGHRA and CDR2 YSYEKL. V lost 0 bases and J 3 bases, leaving 9 bases between the germline ends. The CDR3 contains 14 residues. When ophthalmopathy did not progress within 18 months, Graves' hyperthyroidism was considered stable. RNA transcripts provided the source from which TCR beta CDR3 regions were amplified. An initial round of RT-PCR targeting the TCR CDR3 relied on the HTBI primer set. In TCRdb, the multiplex PCR reads were re-called with MiXCR into one record per CDR3 protein. The sample has 750,000 to 900,000 distinct CDR3 sequences, over 35% seen once.

The chain carries TRBV4-1 and TRBJ2-7; D not resolved. The source is a man aged 18 to 29 with Graves' hyperthyroidism. Sequenced: blood. CDR3 sequence reads: CASSQENGYYEQYF. The CDR3 nucleotides read TGCGCCAGCAGCCAAGAGAACGGATACTACGAGCAGTACTTC.